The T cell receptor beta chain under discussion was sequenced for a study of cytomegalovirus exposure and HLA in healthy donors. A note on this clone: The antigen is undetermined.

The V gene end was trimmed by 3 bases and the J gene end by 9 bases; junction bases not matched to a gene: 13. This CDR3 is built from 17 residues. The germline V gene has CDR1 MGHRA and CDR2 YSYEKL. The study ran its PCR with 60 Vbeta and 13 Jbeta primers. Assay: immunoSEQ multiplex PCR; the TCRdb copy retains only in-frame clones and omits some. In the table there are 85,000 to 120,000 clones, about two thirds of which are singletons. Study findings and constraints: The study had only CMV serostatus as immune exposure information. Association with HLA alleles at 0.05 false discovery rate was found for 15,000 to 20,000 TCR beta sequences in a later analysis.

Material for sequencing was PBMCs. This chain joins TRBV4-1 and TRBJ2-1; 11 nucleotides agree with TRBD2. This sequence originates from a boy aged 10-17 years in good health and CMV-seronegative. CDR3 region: CASSQTLIAGGFGEQFF. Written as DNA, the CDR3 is TGCGCCAGCAGCCAGACACTAATAGCGGGGGGGTTTGGTGAGCAGTTCTTC.